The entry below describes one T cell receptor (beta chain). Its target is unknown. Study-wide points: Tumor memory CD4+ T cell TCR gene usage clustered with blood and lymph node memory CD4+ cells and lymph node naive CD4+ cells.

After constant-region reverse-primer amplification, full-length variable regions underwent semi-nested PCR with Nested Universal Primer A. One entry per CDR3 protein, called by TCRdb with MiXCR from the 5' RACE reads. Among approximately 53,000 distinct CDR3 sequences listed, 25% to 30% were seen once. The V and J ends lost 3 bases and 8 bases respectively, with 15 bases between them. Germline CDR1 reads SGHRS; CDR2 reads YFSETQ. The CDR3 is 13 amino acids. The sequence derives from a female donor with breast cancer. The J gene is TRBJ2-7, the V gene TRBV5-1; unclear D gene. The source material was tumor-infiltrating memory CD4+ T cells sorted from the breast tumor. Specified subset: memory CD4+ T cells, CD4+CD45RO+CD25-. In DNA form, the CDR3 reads TGCGCCAGCAGCTCGGACCGACTTGGGCAGCAGTACTTC. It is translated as CASSSDRLGQQYF.